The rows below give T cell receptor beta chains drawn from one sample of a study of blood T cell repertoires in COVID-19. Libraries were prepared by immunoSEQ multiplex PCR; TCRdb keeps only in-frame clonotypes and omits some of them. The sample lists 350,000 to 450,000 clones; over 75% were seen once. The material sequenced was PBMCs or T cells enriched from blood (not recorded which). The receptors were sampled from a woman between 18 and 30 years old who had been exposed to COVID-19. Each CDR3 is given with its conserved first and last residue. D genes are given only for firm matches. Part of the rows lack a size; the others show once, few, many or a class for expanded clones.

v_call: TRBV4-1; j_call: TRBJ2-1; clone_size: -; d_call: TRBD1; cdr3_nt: TGCGCCAGCAGCCAAGATGACAGGGGGCCTTACAATGAGCAGTTCTTC; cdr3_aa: CASSQDDRGPYNEQFF
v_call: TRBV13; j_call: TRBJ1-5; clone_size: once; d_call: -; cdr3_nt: TGTGCCAGCAGCTTCGGCAATCAGCCCCAGCATTTT; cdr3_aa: CASSFGNQPQHF
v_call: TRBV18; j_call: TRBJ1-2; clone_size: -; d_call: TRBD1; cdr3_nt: TGTGCCAGCTCGTGGGCCTCCGGGACAGGGAGGGGCTACACCTTC; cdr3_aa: CASSWASGTGRGYTF
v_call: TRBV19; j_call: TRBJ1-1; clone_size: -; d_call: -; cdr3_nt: TGTGCCAGTAGTATAGTCCAGGGAAGAAAACCTGAAGCTTTCTTT; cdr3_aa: CASSIVQGRKPEAFF
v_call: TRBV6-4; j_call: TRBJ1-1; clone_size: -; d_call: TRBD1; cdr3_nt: TGTGCCAGCAGTGACCGTCGGGACAGACACATGAACACTGAAGCTTTCTTT; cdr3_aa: CASSDRRDRHMNTEAFF
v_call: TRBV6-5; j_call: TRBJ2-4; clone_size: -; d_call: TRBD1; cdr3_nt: TGTGCCAGCAGTTACTCGGGGACAGCGGAAAACATTCAGTACTTC; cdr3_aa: CASSYSGTAENIQYF
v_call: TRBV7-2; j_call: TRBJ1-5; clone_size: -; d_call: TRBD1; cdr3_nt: TGTGCCAGCAGCCTGGGCAGGGACAGGGTAGGTTCGGCCCAGCATTTT; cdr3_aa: CASSLGRDRVGSAQHF
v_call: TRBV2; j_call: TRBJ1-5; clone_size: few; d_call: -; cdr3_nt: TGTGCCAGCAGCGCTCGGCGATTCGCGGTGGGTCAGCCCCAGCATTTT; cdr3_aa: CASSARRFAVGQPQHF
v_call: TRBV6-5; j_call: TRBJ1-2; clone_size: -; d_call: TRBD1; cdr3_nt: TGTGCCAGCAGGATAGACAGGGCCAACTATGGCTACACCTTC; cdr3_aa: CASRIDRANYGYTF
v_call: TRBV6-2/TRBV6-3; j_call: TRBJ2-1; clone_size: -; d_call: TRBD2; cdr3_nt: TGTGCCAGCAGTTCCCGGACTAGCGGGAGCGAACAGTTCTTC; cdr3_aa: CASSSRTSGSEQFF
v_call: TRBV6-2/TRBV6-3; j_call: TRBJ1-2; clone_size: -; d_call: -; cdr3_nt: TGTGCCAGCAGCCTCGGCCAGGACTATGGCTACACCTTC; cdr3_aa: CASSLGQDYGYTF
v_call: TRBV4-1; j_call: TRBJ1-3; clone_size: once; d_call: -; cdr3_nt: TGCGCCAGCAGCCAAGAACACGGGGGAGGGCCTGGAAACACCATATATTTT; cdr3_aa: CASSQEHGGGPGNTIYF
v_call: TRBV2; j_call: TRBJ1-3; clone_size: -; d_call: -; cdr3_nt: TGTGCCAGCAGTGAGCGGGCCAGCTCTGGAAACACCATATATTTT; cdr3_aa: CASSERASSGNTIYF